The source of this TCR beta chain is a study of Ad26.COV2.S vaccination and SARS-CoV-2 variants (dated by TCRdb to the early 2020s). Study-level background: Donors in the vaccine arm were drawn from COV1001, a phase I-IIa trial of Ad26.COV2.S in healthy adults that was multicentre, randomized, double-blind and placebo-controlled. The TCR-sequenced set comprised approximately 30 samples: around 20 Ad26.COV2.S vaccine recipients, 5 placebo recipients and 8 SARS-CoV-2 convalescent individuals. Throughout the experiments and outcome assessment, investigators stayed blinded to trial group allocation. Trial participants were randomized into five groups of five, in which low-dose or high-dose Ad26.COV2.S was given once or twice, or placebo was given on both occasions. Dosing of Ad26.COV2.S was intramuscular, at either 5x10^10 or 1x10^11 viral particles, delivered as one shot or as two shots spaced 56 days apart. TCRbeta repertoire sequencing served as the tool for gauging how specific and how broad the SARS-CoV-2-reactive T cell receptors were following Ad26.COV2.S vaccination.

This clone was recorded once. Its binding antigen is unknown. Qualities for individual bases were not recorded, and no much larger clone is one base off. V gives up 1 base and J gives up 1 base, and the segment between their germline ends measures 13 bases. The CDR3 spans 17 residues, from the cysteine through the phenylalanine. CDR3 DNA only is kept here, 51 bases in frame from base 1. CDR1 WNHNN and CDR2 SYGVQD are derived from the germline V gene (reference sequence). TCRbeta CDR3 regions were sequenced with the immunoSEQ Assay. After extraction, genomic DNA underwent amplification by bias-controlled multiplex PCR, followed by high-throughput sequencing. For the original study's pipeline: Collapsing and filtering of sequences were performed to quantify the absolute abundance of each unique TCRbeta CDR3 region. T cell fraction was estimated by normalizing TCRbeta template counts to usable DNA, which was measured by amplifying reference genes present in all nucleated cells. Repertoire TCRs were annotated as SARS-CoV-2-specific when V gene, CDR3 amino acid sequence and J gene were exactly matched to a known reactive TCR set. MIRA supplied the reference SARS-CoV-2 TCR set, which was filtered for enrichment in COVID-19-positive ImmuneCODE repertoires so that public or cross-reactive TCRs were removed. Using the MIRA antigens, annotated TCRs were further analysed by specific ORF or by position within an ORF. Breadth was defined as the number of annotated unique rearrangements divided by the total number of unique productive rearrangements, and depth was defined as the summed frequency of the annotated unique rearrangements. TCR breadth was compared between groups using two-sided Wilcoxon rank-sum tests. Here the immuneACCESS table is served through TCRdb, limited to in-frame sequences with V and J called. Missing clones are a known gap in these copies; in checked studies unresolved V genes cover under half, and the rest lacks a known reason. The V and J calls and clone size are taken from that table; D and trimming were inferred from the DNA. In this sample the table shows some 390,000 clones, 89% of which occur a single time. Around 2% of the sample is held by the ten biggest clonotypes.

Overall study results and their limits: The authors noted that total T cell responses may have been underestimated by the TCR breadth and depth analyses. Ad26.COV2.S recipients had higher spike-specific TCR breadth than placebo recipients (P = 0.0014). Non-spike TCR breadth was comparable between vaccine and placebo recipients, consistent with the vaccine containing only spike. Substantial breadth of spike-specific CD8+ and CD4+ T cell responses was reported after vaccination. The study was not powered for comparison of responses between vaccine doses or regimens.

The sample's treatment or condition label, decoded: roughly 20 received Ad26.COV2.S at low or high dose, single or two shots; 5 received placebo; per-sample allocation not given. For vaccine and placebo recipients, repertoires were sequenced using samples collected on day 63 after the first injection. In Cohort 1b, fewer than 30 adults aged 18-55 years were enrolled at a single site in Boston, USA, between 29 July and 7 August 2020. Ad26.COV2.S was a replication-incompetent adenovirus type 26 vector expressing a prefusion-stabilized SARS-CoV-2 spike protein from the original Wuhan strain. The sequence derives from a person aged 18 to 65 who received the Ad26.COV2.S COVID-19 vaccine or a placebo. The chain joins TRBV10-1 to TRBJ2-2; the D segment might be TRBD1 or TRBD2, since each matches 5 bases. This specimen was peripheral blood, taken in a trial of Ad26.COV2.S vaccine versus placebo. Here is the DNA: TGCGCCAGCAGTGAGTTCCGGGACGAGAAGAACACCGGGGAGCTGTTTTTT. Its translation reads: CASSEFRDEKNTGELFF.